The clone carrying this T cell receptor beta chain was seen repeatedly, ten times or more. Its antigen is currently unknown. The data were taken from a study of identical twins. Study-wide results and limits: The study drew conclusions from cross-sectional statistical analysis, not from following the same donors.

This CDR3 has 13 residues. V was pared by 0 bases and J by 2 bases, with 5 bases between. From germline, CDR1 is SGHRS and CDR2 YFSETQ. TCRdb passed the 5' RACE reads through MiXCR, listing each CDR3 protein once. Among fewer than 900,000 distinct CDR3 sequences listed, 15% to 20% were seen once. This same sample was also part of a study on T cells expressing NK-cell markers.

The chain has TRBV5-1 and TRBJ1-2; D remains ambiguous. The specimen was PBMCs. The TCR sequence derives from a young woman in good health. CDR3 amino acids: CASSLEGNYGYTF. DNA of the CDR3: TGCGCCAGCAGCTTGGAAGGGAACTATGGCTACACCTTC.